These 25 T cell receptor beta chains share one sample of origin, sequenced in a study of T cell changes during pregnancy in multiple sclerosis. Data came from immunoSEQ multiplex PCR; TCRdb stores just in-frame clones and leaves some out. The sample shows tens of thousands of clones, 90% to 95% of them seen only once. Material: peripheral blood, obtained in the second trimester of pregnancy. Source of these receptors: a female donor in good health, enrolled as a control in a pregnancy study.

V is TRBV5-8 and J is TRBJ2-7; D possibly matches TRBD1 or TRBD2 (6 bases each). The ends were cut back, 4 bases at V and 6 bases at J, with 32 bases in the middle. The CDR3 sequence is 19 residues long. CDR1 and CDR2 from the germline V gene are SGHTS and YDEGEE. In DNA form, the CDR3 reads TGTGCCAGCAGCATGGGGGGCCATCCGTGGCAGTTTCTTTGGCCCGAGCAGTACTTC. Its translation is CASSMGGHPWQFLWPEQYF.

V usage is TRBV5-1 and J usage is TRBJ1-3; 7 bases agree with TRBD1. The ends lost 1 base at V and 0 bases at J; junction bases unmatched: 1. CDR1 SGHRS and CDR2 YFSETQ come from the germline V gene. This CDR3 spans 15 amino acids. The chain's CDR3 is CASSLTGVSGNTIYF. CDR3 sequence (DNA): TGCGCCAGCAGCTTGACAGGGGTCTCTGGAAACACCATATATTTT.

The CDR3 nucleotides read TGTGCCAGCTCACCGACAGGGGGGGACACTGAAGCTTTCTTT. Translation gives CASSPTGGDTEAFF. This chain connects TRBV18 to TRBJ1-1; 9 bases agree with TRBD1. CDR1 is KGHSH, CDR2 LQKENI, per germline. This CDR3 spans 14 amino acids. V trimming: 3 bases; J trimming: 3 bases; junction bases outside the gene matches: 2.

This chain uses TRBV7-2 with TRBJ2-6; no clear D. Germline lookup yields CDR1 SGHTA and CDR2 FQGNSA. With 5 bases removed from V and 3 bases from J, the gap between germline ends came to 11 bases. The CDR3 has 15 amino acids. DNA for the CDR3: TGTGCCAGCAGCCTAAACCCCTTTGGGGCCAACGTCCTGACTTTC. Translating it yields CASSLNPFGANVLTF. The complete variable domain, with remaining parts taken from reference TRBV7-2 and TRBJ2-6, reads GAGVSQSPSNKVTEKGKDVELRCDPISGHTALYWYRQSLGQGLEFLIYFQGNSAPDKSGLPSDRFSAERTGGSVSTLTIQRTQQEDSAVYLCASSLNPFGANVLTFGAGSRLTVL.

CDR3 amino acids: CASSSRGGLYNEQFF. For the CDR3, the DNA is TGTGCCAGCAGCTCACGGGGAGGACTCTACAATGAGCAGTTCTTC. The chain couples TRBV5-6 to TRBJ2-1; TRBD2 might be the D (6 bases). The CDR3 spans 15 residues. Trimming removed 3 bases from V and 3 bases from J, with 13 bases in between. Germline CDR1 and CDR2: SGHDT and YYEEEE.

This clone was counted once. The chain joins TRBV14 to TRBJ1-1, with D maybe TRBD1 (6 bases). The ends were cut back, 3 bases at V and 5 bases at J, with 13 bases in the middle. The CDR3 covers 14 residues. Germline assignment: CDR1 SGHDN and CDR2 FVKESK. The CDR3 reads CASSQSITGTEAFF. CDR3 DNA: TGTGCCAGCAGCCAGAGTATCACAGGGACTGAAGCTTTCTTT. Filled out from reference TRBV14 and TRBJ1-1, the complete variable domain reads EAGVTQFPSHSVIEKGQTVTLRCDPISGHDNLYWYRRVMGKEIKFLLHFVKESKQDESGMPNNRFLAERTGGTYSTLKVQPAELEDSGVYFCASSQSITGTEAFFGQGTRLTVV.

V usage is TRBV7-6 and J usage is TRBJ2-1; 8 nucleotides match TRBD2. Germline loops: CDR1 SGHVS, CDR2 FNYEAQ. With 1 base clipped from V and 0 bases from J, the junction kept 8 bases outside the gene matches. This CDR3 comprises 18 residues. This CDR3 is CASSLEAGGRSSYNEQFF. The CDR3, as DNA: TGTGCCAGCAGCTTAGAGGCGGGAGGCCGGAGCTCCTACAATGAGCAGTTCTTC.

The CDR3 is CASYRGDTQYF. The CDR3 DNA reads as TGTGCATCATATCGGGGAGATACGCAGTATTTT. The chain employs TRBV2 and TRBJ2-3; D perhaps matches TRBD2 (5 bases). Germline V gives CDR1 SNHLY, CDR2 FYNNEI. CDR3 length equals 11 residues.

The rearrangement uses TRBV2 and TRBJ2-7; perhaps TRBD2 as D (5 bases). The CDR3 runs 13 residues. CDR1 is SNHLY, CDR2 FYNNEI, per germline. The ends were cut back, 3 bases at V and 7 bases at J, with 13 bases in the middle. CDR3 coding DNA: TGTGCCAGCAGTGAGGCCCTACGGGGAGAGCAGTACTTC. This translates into CASSEALRGEQYF.

The V call is TRBV2, the J call TRBJ2-3; 9 nucleotides line up with TRBD1. After removal of 7 bases from V and 4 bases from J, the junction contained 9 bases not matched to a gene. The germline gives CDR1 SNHLY, CDR2 FYNNEI. CDR3 size: 15 residues. The CDR3 sequence is CASNDRGVYADTQYF. CDR3 sequence (DNA): TGTGCCAGCAATGACAGGGGGGTTTATGCAGATACGCAGTATTTT.

The chain employs TRBV19 and TRBJ2-2, with D tentatively TRBD1 (6 bases). This CDR3 spans 17 amino acids. Per germline, CDR1 LNHDA and CDR2 SQIVND (reference sequence). The V end was cut by 2 bases, the J end by 3 bases, with 16 bases between. The CDR3 DNA reads TGTGCCAGTAGTATACCGGGACAAGAGATTTACACCGGGGAGCTGTTTTTT. Encoded protein: CASSIPGQEIYTGELFF.

This rearrangement joins TRBV6-6 to TRBJ2-2; a weak D match, TRBD1 (5 bases). The CDR3 sequence is 14 residues long. Trimming cost V 3 bases and J 6 bases, with 11 bases left between them. From germline, CDR1 is MNHNY and CDR2 SVGAGI (reference sequence). CDR3: CASSYYRGSGELFF. CDR3 sequence (DNA): TGTGCCAGCAGTTATTATAGGGGATCCGGGGAGCTGTTTTTT.

This chain joins TRBV6-5 and TRBJ1-2, with D perhaps matching TRBD1 (6 bases). The CDR3 is 15 residues long. V lost 0 bases and J lost 2, with 10 bases in between. Looked up from germline, CDR1 is MNHEY and CDR2 is SVGAGI. The chain's CDR3 is CASSYSSRGNYGYTF. The CDR3 bases are TGTGCCAGCAGTTACTCGTCCAGGGGAAACTATGGCTACACCTTC.

The chain links TRBV6-5 to TRBJ1-2, with D tentatively TRBD1 (5 bases). Trimming stripped 7 bases from V and 5 bases from J, with 14 bases between. The CDR3 contains 13 residues. Looked up from germline, CDR1 is MNHEY and CDR2 is SVGAGI. CDR3 DNA: TGTGCCAGCACCCCAGGGCTGGATTATGGCTACACCTTC. It translates to CASTPGLDYGYTF.

The J gene is TRBJ1-1, the V gene TRBV10-3; the D is unclear. Deletions cut 6 bases from V and 1 base from J, with 9 bases between. This CDR3 has 13 amino acids. Germline V gene sequence: CDR1 ENHRY, CDR2 SYGVKD. CDR3 nucleotide sequence: TGTGCCATCAGCGGCGGGAAGAACACTGAAGCTTTCTTT. This gives the protein CAISGGKNTEAFF.

J is TRBJ1-1 and V is TRBV18; D is uncertain. The V gene's germline CDR1 is KGHSH and CDR2 LQKENI. This CDR3 is built from 13 residues. Trimming removed 3 bases at V and 1 base at J, with 6 bases between. The CDR3 coding sequence is TGTGCCAGCTCACCCCAGGAGAACACTGAAGCTTTCTTT. Its protein product is CASSPQENTEAFF. Full variable domain (outside the CDR3, taken from reference TRBV18 and TRBJ1-1): NAGVMQNPRHLVRRRGQEARLRCSPMKGHSHVYWYRQLPEEGLKFMVYLQKENIIDESGMPKERFSAEFPKEGPSILRIQQVVRGDSAAYFCASSPQENTEAFFGQGTRLTVV.

The rearrangement joins TRBV5-1 to TRBJ2-1, with D possibly matching TRBD1 (5 bases). Trimming shortened V by 7 bases and J by 6 bases, and 20 bases separated the two germline ends. This CDR3 is built from 15 residues. Germline V CDR1 and CDR2: SGHRS, YFSETQ. CDR3 sequence reads: CASAPHGQGPNEQFF. The CDR3 nucleotides are TGCGCCAGCGCGCCGCACGGCCAGGGCCCCAATGAGCAGTTCTTC.

The genes are TRBV28 and TRBJ2-7; D is ambiguous. Per germline, CDR1 MDHEN and CDR2 SYDVKM. V gave up 8 bases and J gave up 0 bases, with 11 bases separating them. The CDR3 loop spans 13 amino acids. DNA for the CDR3: TGTGCCAGCCTCCGCCAGGACTCCTACGAGCAGTACTTC. Translating gives CASLRQDSYEQYF.

The J gene is TRBJ1-6, the V gene TRBV30, with a possible D match to TRBD1 (6 bases). From germline, CDR1 is GTSNPN and CDR2 SVGIG (reference sequence). The CDR3 is 14 residues long. Trimming took 3 bases from V and 6 from J, leaving 12 bases between them. The CDR3, as DNA: TGTGCCTGGAGGGGTTCAGGGGCTAATTCACCCCTCCACTTT. Its protein product is CAWRGSGANSPLHF.

V usage is TRBV4-1 and J usage is TRBJ2-1; 12 nucleotides line up with TRBD2. The CDR3 covers 15 residues. The germline V gene encodes CDR1 MGHRA and CDR2 YSYEKL. The ends lost 4 bases at V and 7 bases at J; junction bases unmatched: 5. DNA of the CDR3: TGCGCCAGCAGCCTAACTAGCGGGAGGTCTAATGAGCAGTTCTTC. Translation: CASSLTSGRSNEQFF.

This sequence joins TRBV27 and TRBJ2-7; no clear D gene. This CDR3 spans 13 amino acids. Germline assignment: CDR1 MNHEY and CDR2 SMNVEV (reference sequence). Deletions cut 5 bases from V and 2 bases from J, with 10 bases between. The CDR3 sequence: CASSVRRTYEQYF. The CDR3 coding sequence is TGTGCCAGCAGTGTACGGAGAACCTACGAGCAGTACTTC.

The V gene is TRBV5-4, the J gene TRBJ2-3, with 13 bases aligning to TRBD2. The V gene's germline CDR1 is SGHNT and CDR2 YYREEE (reference sequence). J was trimmed by 2 bases and V by 4 bases; bases with no gene match: 4. CDR3 length: 16 residues. CDR3 nucleotide sequence: TGTGCCAGCAGCCGAGGACTAGCGGGAGTCACAGATACGCAGTATTTT. It specifies CASSRGLAGVTDTQYF.

The chain employs TRBV9 and TRBJ1-2; 10 positions match TRBD1. The trim removed 5 bases at V and 2 bases at J, leaving 3 bases unmatched. Germline V gene lookup returns CDR1 SGDLS and CDR2 YYNGEE. CDR3 length: 14 residues. CDR3 region: CASRGQGRNYGYTF. The CDR3 DNA reads TGTGCCAGCAGGGGACAGGGGCGAAACTATGGCTACACCTTC. Complete variable domain (other parts from reference TRBV9 and TRBJ1-2): DSGVTQTPKHLITATGQRVTLRCSPRSGDLSVYWYQQSLDQGLQFLIQYYNGEERAKGNILERFSAQQFPDLHSELNLSSLELGDSALYFCASRGQGRNYGYTFGSGTRLTVV.

The chain uses TRBV6-1 and TRBJ2-7; a weak D match, TRBD1 (6 bases). This CDR3 contains 12 residues. In germline, CDR1 is MNHNS, CDR2 SASEGT. Trimming left V 1 base short and J 7 bases short, with 8 bases between. The CDR3 is CASSEVDREQYF. CDR3 coding DNA: TGTGCCAGCAGTGAAGTCGACAGGGAGCAGTACTTC.

The chain recombines TRBV30 with TRBJ2-7; a weak D match, TRBD2 (5 bases). The V gene's germline CDR1 is GTSNPN and CDR2 SVGIG (reference sequence). With 0 bases removed from V and 6 bases from J, the gap between germline ends came to 9 bases. The CDR3 runs to 12 residues. In nucleotides, the CDR3 is TGTGCCTGGAGTGTACGGGGTACCGAGCAGTACTTC. Its protein is CAWSVRGTEQYF.